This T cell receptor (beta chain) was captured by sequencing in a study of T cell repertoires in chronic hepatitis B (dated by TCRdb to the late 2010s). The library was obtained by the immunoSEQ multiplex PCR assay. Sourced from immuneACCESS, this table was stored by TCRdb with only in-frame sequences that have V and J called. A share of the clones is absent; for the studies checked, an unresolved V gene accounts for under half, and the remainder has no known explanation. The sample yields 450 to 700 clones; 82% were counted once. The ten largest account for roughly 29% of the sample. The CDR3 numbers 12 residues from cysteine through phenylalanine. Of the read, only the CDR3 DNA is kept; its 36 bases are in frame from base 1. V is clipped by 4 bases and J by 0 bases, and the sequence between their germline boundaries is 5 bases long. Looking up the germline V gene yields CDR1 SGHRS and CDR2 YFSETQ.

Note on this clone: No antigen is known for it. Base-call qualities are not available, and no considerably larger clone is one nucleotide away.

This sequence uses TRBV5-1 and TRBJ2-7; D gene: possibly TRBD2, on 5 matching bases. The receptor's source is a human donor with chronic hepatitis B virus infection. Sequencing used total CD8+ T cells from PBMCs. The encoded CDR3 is CASSGSSYEQYF. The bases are TGCGCCAGCAGCGGGAGCTCCTACGAGCAGTACTTC. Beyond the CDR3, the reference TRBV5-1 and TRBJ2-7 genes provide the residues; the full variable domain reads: KAGVTQTPRYLIKTRGQQVTLSCSPISGHRSVSWYQQTPGQGLQFLFEYFSETQRNKGNFPGRFSGRQFSNSRSEMNVSTLELGDSALYLCASSGSSYEQYFGPGTRLTVT.